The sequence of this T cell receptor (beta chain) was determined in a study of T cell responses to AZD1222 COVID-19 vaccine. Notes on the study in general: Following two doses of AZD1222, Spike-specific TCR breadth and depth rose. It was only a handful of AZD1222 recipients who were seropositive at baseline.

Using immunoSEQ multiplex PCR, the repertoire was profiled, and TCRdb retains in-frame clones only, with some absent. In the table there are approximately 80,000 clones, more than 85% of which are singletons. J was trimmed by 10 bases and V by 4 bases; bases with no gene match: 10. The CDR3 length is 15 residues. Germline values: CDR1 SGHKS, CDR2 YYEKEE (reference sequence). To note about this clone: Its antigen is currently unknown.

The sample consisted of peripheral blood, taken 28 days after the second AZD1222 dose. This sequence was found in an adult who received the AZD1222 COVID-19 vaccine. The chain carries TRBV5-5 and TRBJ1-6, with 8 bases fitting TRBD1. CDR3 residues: CASSLTGDPGSPLHF. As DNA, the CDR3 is TGTGCCAGCAGCCTGACAGGGGACCCCGGGTCACCCCTCCACTTT.